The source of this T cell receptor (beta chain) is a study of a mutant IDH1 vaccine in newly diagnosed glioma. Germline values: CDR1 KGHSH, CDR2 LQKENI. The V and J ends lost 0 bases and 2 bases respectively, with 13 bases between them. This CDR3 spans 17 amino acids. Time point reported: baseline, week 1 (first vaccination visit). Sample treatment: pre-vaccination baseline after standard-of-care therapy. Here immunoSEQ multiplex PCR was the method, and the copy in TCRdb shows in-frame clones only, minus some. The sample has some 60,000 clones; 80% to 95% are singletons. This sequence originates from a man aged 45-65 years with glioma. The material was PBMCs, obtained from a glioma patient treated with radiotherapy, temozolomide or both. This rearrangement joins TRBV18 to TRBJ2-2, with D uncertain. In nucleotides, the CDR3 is TGTGCCAGCTCACCACCAAATCAACCTTTCAACACCGGGGAGCTGTTTTTT. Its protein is CASSPPNQPFNTGELFF.